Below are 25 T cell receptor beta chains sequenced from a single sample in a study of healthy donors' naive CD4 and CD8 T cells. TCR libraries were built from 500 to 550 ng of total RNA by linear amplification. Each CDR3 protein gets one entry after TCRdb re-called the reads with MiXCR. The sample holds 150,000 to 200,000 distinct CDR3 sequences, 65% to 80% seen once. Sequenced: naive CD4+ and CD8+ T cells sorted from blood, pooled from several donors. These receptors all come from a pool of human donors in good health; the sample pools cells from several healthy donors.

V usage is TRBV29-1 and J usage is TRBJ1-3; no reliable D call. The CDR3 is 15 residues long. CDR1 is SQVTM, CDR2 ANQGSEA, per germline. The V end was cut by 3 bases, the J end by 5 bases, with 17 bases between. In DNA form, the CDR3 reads TGCAGCGTTGAGCTCCTCCAAGAGTCTCGAAACACCATATATTTT. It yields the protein CSVELLQESRNTIYF.

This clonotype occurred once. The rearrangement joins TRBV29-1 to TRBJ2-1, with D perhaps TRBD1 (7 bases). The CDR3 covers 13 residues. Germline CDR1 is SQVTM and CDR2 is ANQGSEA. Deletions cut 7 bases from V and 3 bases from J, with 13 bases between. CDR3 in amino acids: CSGGTDLYNEQFF. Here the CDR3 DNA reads TGCAGCGGCGGGACAGACCTCTACAATGAGCAGTTCTTC.

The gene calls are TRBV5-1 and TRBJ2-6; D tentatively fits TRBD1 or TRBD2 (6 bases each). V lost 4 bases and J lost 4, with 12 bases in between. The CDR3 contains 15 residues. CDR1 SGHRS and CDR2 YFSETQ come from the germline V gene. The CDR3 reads CASSPGAPGANVLTF. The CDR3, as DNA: TGCGCCAGCAGCCCGGGGGCGCCAGGGGCCAACGTCCTGACTTTC.

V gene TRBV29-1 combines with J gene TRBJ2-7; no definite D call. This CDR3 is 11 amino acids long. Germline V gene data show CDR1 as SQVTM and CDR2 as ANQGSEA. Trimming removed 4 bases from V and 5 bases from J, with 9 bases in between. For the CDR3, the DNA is TGCAGCGTTGTGGAAGGAGACGAGCAGTACTTC. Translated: CSVVEGDEQYF.

Written as DNA, the CDR3 is TGTGCCAGCATCGCAGGGTTTGAAGAGACCCAGTACTTC. It specifies CASIAGFEETQYF. The rearrangement joins TRBV5-6 to TRBJ2-5, with a possible D match to TRBD1 (5 bases). CDR1 and CDR2 (germline): SGHDT, YYEEEE. Deletions cut 6 bases from V and 3 bases from J, with 12 bases between. The CDR3 loop spans 13 amino acids.

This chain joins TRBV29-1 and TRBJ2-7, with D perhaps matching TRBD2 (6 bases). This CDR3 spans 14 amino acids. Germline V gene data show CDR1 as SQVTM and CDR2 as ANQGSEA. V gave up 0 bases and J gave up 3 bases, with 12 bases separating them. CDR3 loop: CSVEEAGGYYEQYF. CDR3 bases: TGCAGCGTTGAAGAGGCTGGAGGGTACTACGAGCAGTACTTC.

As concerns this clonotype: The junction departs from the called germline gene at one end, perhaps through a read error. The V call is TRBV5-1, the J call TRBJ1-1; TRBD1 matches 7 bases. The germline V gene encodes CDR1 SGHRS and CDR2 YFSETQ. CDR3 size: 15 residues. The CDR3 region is CASRSFETGITEAFF. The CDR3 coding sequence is TGTGCCAGCAGATCATTTGAGACAGGGATAACTGAAGCTTTCTTT.

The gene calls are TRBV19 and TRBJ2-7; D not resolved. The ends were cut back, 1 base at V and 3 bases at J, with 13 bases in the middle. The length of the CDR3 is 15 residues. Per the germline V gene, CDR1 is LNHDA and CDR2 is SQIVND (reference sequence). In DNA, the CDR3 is TGTGCCAGTAGTATAGCCAAAGGCCCAAACTACGAGCAGTACTTC. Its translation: CASSIAKGPNYEQYF.

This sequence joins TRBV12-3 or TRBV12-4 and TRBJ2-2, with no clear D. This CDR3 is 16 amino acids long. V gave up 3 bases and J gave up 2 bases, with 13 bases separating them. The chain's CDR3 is CASSLSPNLNTGELFF. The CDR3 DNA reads TGTGCCAGCAGTTTGAGCCCGAACCTAAACACCGGGGAGCTGTTTTTT.

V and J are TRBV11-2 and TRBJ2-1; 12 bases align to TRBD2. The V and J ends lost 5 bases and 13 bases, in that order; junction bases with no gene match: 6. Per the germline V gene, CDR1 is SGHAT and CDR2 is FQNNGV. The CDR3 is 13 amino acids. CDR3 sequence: CASSRTSGTGQFF. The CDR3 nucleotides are TGTGCCAGCAGCCGGACTAGCGGGACCGGTCAGTTCTTC.

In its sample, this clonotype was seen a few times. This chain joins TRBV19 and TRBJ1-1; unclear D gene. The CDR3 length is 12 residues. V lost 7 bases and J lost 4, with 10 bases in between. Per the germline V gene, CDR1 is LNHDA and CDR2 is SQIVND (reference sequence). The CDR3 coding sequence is TGTGCCAGTAAAAGTGGAGTCACTGAAGCTTTCTTT. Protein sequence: CASKSGVTEAFF.

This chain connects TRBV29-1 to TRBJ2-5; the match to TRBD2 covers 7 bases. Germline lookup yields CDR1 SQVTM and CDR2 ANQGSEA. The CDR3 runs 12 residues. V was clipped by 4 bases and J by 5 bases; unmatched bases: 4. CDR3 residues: CSVAGGRETQYF. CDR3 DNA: TGCAGCGTTGCGGGGGGACGGGAGACCCAGTACTTC. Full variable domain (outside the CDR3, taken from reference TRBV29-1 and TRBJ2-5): SAVISQKPSRDICQRGTSLTIQCQVDSQVTMMFWYRQQPGQSLTLIATANQGSEATYESGFVIDKFPISRPNLTFSTLTVSNMSPEDSSIYLCSVAGGRETQYFGPGTRLLVL.

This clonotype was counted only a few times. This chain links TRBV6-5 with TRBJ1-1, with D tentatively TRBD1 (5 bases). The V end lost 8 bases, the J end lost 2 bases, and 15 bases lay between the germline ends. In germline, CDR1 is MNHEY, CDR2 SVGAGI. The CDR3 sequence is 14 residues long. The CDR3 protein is CASAWGSVNTEAFF. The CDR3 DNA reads TGTGCCAGCGCCTGGGGGAGCGTTAACACTGAAGCTTTCTTT.

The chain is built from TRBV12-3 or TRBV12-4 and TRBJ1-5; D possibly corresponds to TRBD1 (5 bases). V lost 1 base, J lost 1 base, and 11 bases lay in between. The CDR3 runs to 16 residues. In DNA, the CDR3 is TGTGCCAGCAGTTTAGAGGCGGGGCAGAGCAATCAGCCCCAGCATTTT. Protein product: CASSLEAGQSNQPQHF.

The chain's CDR3 is CASSFYHPSGEQYF. The DNA for the CDR3 is TGTGCCAGCAGTTTTTACCACCCCTCCGGGGAGCAGTACTTC. The V gene is TRBV12-3 or TRBV12-4, the J gene TRBJ2-7; D unresolved. The CDR3 has 14 residues. The V gene lost 3 bases and the J gene lost 7 bases, with 16 bases spanning the gap.

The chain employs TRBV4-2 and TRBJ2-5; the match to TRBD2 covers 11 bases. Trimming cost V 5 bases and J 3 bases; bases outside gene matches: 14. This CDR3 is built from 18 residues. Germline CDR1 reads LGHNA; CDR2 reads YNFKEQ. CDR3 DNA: TGTGCCAGCAGCTATACGACTAGCGGGACTGTCGTAGAAGAGACCCAGTACTTC. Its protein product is CASSYTTSGTVVEETQYF.

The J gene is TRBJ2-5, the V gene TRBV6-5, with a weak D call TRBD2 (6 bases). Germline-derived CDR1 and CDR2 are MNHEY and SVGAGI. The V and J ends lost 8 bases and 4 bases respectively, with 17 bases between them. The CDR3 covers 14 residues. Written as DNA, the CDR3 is TGTGCCAGCCGCCGGGACTTAGCCGGAGAGACCCAGTACTTC. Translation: CASRRDLAGETQYF.

The CDR3 protein is CSVMESSYEQYF. As DNA, the CDR3 is TGCAGCGTAATGGAAAGCTCCTACGAGCAGTACTTC. This sequence joins TRBV29-1 and TRBJ2-5; D is unclear. The J call may be wrong; the DNA end is better matched by TRBJ2-7. This CDR3 spans 12 amino acids. The germline V gene has CDR1 SQVTM and CDR2 ANQGSEA.

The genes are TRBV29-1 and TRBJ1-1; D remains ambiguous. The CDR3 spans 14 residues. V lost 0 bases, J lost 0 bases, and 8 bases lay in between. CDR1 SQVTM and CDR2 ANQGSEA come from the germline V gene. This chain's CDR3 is CSVEDPEMNTEAFF. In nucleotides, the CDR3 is TGCAGCGTTGAAGATCCGGAAATGAACACTGAAGCTTTCTTT.

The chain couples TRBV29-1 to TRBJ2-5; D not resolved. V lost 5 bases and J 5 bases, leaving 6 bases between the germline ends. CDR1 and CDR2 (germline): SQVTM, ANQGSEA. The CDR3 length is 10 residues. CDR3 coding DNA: TGCAGCGTTCGGCGGGAGACCCAGTACTTC. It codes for CSVRRETQYF.

The CDR3: CASSRLAGPETQYF. The CDR3, as DNA: TGTGCCAGCAGTAGACTAGCGGGACCAGAGACCCAGTACTTC. The V gene is TRBV6-5, the J gene TRBJ2-5; 11 bases line up with TRBD2. This CDR3 has 14 amino acids. The J segment lost 4 bases and the V segment lost 5 bases, leaving 3 bases of the junction unmatched. Germline V CDR1 and CDR2: MNHEY, SVGAGI.

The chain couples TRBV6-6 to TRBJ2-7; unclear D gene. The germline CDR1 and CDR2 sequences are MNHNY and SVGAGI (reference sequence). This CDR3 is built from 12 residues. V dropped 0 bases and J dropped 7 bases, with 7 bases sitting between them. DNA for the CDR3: TGTGCCAGCAGTTACTCCCCTGGGGAGCAGTACTTC. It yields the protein CASSYSPGEQYF.

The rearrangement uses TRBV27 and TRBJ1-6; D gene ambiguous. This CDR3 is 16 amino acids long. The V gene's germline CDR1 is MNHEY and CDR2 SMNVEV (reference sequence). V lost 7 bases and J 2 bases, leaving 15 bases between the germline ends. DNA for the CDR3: TGTGCCAGCACCGATGGAGGGTCGCCCTATAATTCACCCCTCCACTTT. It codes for CASTDGGSPYNSPLHF.

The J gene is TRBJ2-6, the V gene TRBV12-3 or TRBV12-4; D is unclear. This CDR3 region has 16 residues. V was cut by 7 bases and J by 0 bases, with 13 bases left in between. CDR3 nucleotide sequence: TGTGCCAGCACCTGGCTGTTTGACTCTGGGGCCAACGTCCTGACTTTC. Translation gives CASTWLFDSGANVLTF.

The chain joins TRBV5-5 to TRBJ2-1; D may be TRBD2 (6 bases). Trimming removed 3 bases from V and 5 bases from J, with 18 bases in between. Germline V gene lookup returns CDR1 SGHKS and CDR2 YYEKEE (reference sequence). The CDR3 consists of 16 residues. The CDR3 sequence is CASSSGTYAGHNEQFF. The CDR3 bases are TGTGCCAGCAGCTCTGGGACTTATGCGGGCCACAATGAGCAGTTCTTC.